The entry below describes one T cell receptor beta chain. These data originate in a study of blood T cell repertoires in COVID-19. In the study overall: There were acute and convalescent COVID-19 samples, and they came from the United States, Italy and Spain. T cells, B-cell-depleted T cells, or PBMCs supplied cDNA or gDNA.

Authors' data handling: Researchers report that nucleated cell counts were estimated from reference gene primer amplification. Assay used: immunoSEQ multiplex PCR; TCRdb lists only in-frame clones, some missing. The V and J calls and clone size are taken from that table; D and trimming were inferred from the DNA. This repertoire shows about 87,000 clones, around four fifths found once; its top ten account for approximately 17%. V was trimmed by 2 bases and J by 7 bases, leaving 15 bases between them. The CDR3 contains 15 residues. CDR1 is SGHTA and CDR2 is FQGNSA in the germline V gene. The chain has TRBV7-2 and TRBJ2-1, with a possible D match to TRBD2 (7 bases). The sequence was obtained from a woman in her fifties or sixties with acute or convalescent COVID-19. Sequencing was performed on peripheral blood. CDR3 residues: CASSLREAGANEQFF. The CDR3 nucleotides are TGTGCCAGCAGCTTAAGGGAGGCGGGGGCTAATGAGCAGTTCTTC.